This paragraph covers one T cell receptor beta chain sequence. The antigen remains undetermined. The data were obtained in a study of cytomegalovirus exposure and HLA in healthy donors. In the study overall: Earlier sequencing of 150 million to 200 million T cells yielded 100 million to 120 million unique TCR beta sequences. Overall study findings and caveats: Sequencing probably produced one cluster of sequence variants that were highly shared. In a later analysis, specific HLA alleles were associated with under 20,000 TCR beta sequences at a 0.05 false discovery rate.

The PCR was carried out with 60 Vbeta primers and 13 Jbeta primers. Generated by immunoSEQ multiplex PCR, the TCRdb table keeps only in-frame clones and is missing some. Seen here are some 20,000 clones, about 84% observed once, and the top ten hold over 20%. The ends lost 2 bases at V and 10 bases at J; junction bases unmatched: 10. Per germline, CDR1 SGHRS and CDR2 YFSETQ. The CDR3 has 15 amino acids. This sequence originates from a human donor in good health. The chain combines TRBV5-1 with TRBJ2-1; 9 bases map to TRBD1. Sequences were obtained from PBMCs. The CDR3 nucleotides are TGCGCCAGCAGCTTCCGGGACAGGGACTCGGGAGAGCAGTTCTTC. Residues: CASSFRDRDSGEQFF.